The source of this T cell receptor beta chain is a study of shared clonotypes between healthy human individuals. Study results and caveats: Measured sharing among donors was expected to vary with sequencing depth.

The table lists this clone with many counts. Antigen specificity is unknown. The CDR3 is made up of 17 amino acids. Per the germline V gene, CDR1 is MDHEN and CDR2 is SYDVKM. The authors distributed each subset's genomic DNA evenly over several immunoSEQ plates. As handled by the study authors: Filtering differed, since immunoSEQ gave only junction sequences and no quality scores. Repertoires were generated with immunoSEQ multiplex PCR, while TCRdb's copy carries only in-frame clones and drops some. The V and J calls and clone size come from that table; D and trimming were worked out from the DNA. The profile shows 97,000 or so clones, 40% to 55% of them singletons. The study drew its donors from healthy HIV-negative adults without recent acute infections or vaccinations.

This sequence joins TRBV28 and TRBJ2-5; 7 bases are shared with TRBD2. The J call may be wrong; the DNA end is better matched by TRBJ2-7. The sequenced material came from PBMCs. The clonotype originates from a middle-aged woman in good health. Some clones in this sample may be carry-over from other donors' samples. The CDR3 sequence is CASSLILGGRTSYEQYF. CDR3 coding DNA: TGTGCCAGCAGTTTAATTCTAGGCGGGAGAACCTCCTACGAGCAGTACTTC.